The 18 T cell receptor beta chains listed next were all sequenced from one sample in a study of cytomegalovirus exposure and HLA in healthy donors. The PCR made use of 60 Vbeta and 13 Jbeta primers. The data were produced by immunoSEQ multiplex PCR, yet TCRdb's version contains in-frame clones alone and is incomplete. The sample has 110,000 to 150,000 clones, over 55% seen once. The source material was PBMCs. The receptor source for this set is a man aged 40-49 years in good health and CMV-seronegative.

The chain links TRBV10-1 to TRBJ1-5, with D hard to call. The CDR3 sequence is 13 residues long. V gave up 4 bases and J gave up 6 bases, with 10 bases separating them. In germline, CDR1 is WNHNN, CDR2 SYGVQD (reference sequence). This chain's CDR3 is CASSVGRSQPQHF. The DNA of the CDR3 is TGCGCCAGCAGTGTCGGCCGGAGTCAGCCCCAGCATTTT.

V usage is TRBV5-1 and J usage is TRBJ1-1; D is unclear. The V and J ends lost 0 bases and 1 base respectively, with 7 bases between them. CDR1 is SGHRS and CDR2 is YFSETQ in the germline V gene. This CDR3 spans 14 amino acids. Here the CDR3 DNA reads TGCGCCAGCAGCTTGGACGGGTGGAACACTGAAGCTTTCTTT. This sequence encodes CASSLDGWNTEAFF.

V is TRBV11-2 and J is TRBJ1-1; tentative D call: TRBD1 (5 bases). CDR1 SGHAT and CDR2 FQNNGV come from the germline V gene. The CDR3 runs to 14 residues. Trimming left V 3 bases short and J 3 bases short, with 11 bases between. Written as DNA, the CDR3 is TGTGCCAGCAGCTTGTATTTAGGGGACACTGAAGCTTTCTTT. Its protein product is CASSLYLGDTEAFF.

This chain links TRBV10-1 with TRBJ2-1, with TRBD2 as a possible D gene (5 bases). The CDR3 has 11 residues. Germline V gene sequence: CDR1 WNHNN, CDR2 SYGVQD (reference sequence). V lost 8 bases, J lost 10 bases, and 12 bases lay in between. CDR3 amino acids: CASLLWREQFF. As DNA, the CDR3 is TGCGCCAGCCTCCTCTGGAGGGAGCAGTTCTTC.

This clone has only a few counts. The chain uses TRBV2 and TRBJ2-1, with D perhaps TRBD2 (5 bases). Germline CDR1 and CDR2: SNHLY and FYNNEI. The CDR3 totals 11 residues. Trimming left V 6 bases short and J 8 bases short, with 8 bases between. CDR3 in amino acids: CASRTDYEQFF. The CDR3 DNA sequence: TGTGCCAGCAGGACGGACTATGAGCAGTTCTTC. The variable domain in full, completed from reference TRBV2 and TRBJ2-1, reads EPEVTQTPSHQVTQMGQEVILRCVPISNHLYFYWYRQILGQKVEFLVSFYNNEISEKSEIFDDQFSVERPDGSNFTLKIRSTKLEDSAMYFCASRTDYEQFFGPGTRLTVL.

The chain carries TRBV10-1 and TRBJ2-7; 10 positions agree with TRBD1. Germline CDR1 WNHNN, CDR2 SYGVQD (reference sequence). The CDR3 is 15 amino acids. J was trimmed by 2 bases and V by 2 bases; bases with no gene match: 3. DNA for the CDR3: TGCGCCAGCAGTGAGGGGACAGGGGAGGCCTACGAGCAGTACTTC. The encoded protein is CASSEGTGEAYEQYF.

The chain joins TRBV11-2 to TRBJ2-1; a possible D gene is TRBD2 (6 bases). Germline loops: CDR1 SGHAT, CDR2 FQNNGV. The germline V and J ends were trimmed by 5 bases and 2 bases, with 16 bases remaining between them. There are 16 residues in the CDR3. The CDR3 loop is CASSHLRGTPYNEQFF. In DNA form, the CDR3 reads TGTGCCAGCAGCCATCTCCGGGGGACCCCCTACAATGAGCAGTTCTTC. Using reference TRBV11-2 and TRBJ2-1 for the parts outside the CDR3, the full variable domain is EAGVAQSPRYKIIEKRQSVAFWCNPISGHATLYWYQQILGQGPKLLIQFQNNGVVDDSQLPKDRFSAERLKGVDSTLKIQPAKLEDSAVYLCASSHLRGTPYNEQFFGPGTRLTVL.

The chain recombines TRBV27 with TRBJ2-1, with 10 bases fitting TRBD1. Germline CDR1 MNHEY, CDR2 SMNVEV (reference sequence). The CDR3 runs 14 residues. Trimming removed 3 bases from V and 10 bases from J; junction bases left unmatched: 6. In nucleotides, the CDR3 is TGTGCCAGCAGTTTTAGGAGGACAGGGGGAGAGCAGTTCTTC. Encoded protein: CASSFRRTGGEQFF.

This chain joins TRBV15 and TRBJ2-2; 7 bases align to TRBD1. The CDR3 is made up of 16 amino acids. Germline lookup yields CDR1 LNHNV and CDR2 YYDKDF (reference sequence). The junction had 5 bases not matched to a gene; V was cut back by 1 base and J by 3 bases. CDR3 in DNA: TGTGCCACCAGCAGAGGTTTGGGGACAGACACCGGGGAGCTGTTTTTT. Its translation is CATSRGLGTDTGELFF.

The chain joins TRBV6-1 to TRBJ2-3; TRBD2 aligns across 13 bases. CDR1 and CDR2 (germline): MNHNS, SASEGT. The CDR3 consists of 15 residues. Germline trimming cut 7 bases from V and 8 bases from J; bases unmatched to any gene: 9. As DNA, the CDR3 is TGTGCCAGCACTCGACTAGCGGGAGGTCCCGGTACGCAGTATTTT. As protein: CASTRLAGGPGTQYF.

J is TRBJ1-2 and V is TRBV5-4, with D tentatively TRBD1 (5 bases). The ends were cut back, 0 bases at V and 5 bases at J, with 8 bases in the middle. The germline gives CDR1 SGHNT, CDR2 YYREEE (reference sequence). The CDR3 sequence is 13 residues long. The CDR3 here is CASSLDDSYGYTF. The CDR3 DNA reads as TGTGCCAGCAGCTTGGATGACAGTTATGGCTACACCTTC.

The genes are TRBV6-1 and TRBJ2-7; weak D call: TRBD1 (6 bases). Trimming pared 8 bases from V and 2 bases from J, leaving 13 bases between. Germline V lookup: CDR1 MNHNS, CDR2 SASEGT. CDR3 size: 13 residues. The CDR3 loop is CASDLTGPYEQYF. The CDR3 DNA reads TGTGCCAGCGACTTGACAGGACCCTACGAGCAGTACTTC.

This clone occurred a few times. The genes are TRBV14 and TRBJ2-4; 8 bases map to TRBD1. CDR1 is SGHDN and CDR2 is FVKESK in the germline V gene. V trimming: 0 bases; J trimming: 2 bases; junction bases outside the gene matches: 6. This CDR3 region has 17 residues. The CDR3 protein is CASSQDAGGRSKNIQYF. DNA for the CDR3: TGTGCCAGCAGCCAAGATGCAGGGGGCCGGTCCAAAAACATTCAGTACTTC. Using reference TRBV14 and TRBJ2-4 for the parts outside the CDR3, the full variable domain is EAGVTQFPSHSVIEKGQTVTLRCDPISGHDNLYWYRRVMGKEIKFLLHFVKESKQDESGMPNNRFLAERTGGTYSTLKVQPAELEDSGVYFCASSQDAGGRSKNIQYFGAGTRLSVL.

The chain uses TRBV13 and TRBJ1-1; 7 positions agree with TRBD1. The CDR3 has 17 amino acids. With 6 bases clipped from V and 1 base from J, the junction kept 14 bases outside the gene matches. Germline loops: CDR1 PRHDT, CDR2 FYEKMQ (reference sequence). The CDR3 DNA sequence: TGTGCCAGCAGGGACCAATCAGGGGGTGGTAGGAACACTGAAGCTTTCTTT. Translating gives CASRDQSGGGRNTEAFF.

The CDR3 is CASSWTSGTDTQYF. The CDR3 coding sequence is TGTGCCAGCAGCTGGACTAGCGGAACAGATACGCAGTATTTT. The chain links TRBV7-6 to TRBJ2-3; 10 bases are shared with TRBD2. Germline CDR1 SGHVS, CDR2 FNYEAQ. CDR3 length equals 14 residues. With V trimmed by 4 bases and J by 3 bases, 1 base remained unmatched. The variable domain in full, completed from reference TRBV7-6 and TRBJ2-3, reads GAGVSQSPRYKVTKRGQDVALRCDPISGHVSLYWYRQALGQGPEFLTYFNYEAQQDKSGLPNDRFSAERPEGSISTLTIQRTEQRDSAMYRCASSWTSGTDTQYFGPGTRLTVL.

The V gene is TRBV2, the J gene TRBJ2-3, with D perhaps TRBD2 (6 bases). The CDR3 loop spans 15 amino acids. The V gene's germline CDR1 is SNHLY and CDR2 FYNNEI. The ends were cut back, 7 bases at V and 6 bases at J, with 20 bases in the middle. The chain's CDR3 is CASKNRDLRADTQYF. CDR3 nucleotide sequence: TGTGCCAGCAAGAACCGGGACTTACGGGCGGATACGCAGTATTTT.

The V and J genes are TRBV5-6 and TRBJ2-5; tentatively, D is TRBD1 (5 bases). This CDR3 has 13 residues. Trimming stripped 4 bases from V and 11 bases from J, with 18 bases between. Germline V gene sequence: CDR1 SGHDT, CDR2 YYEEEE. CDR3 nucleotide sequence: TGTGCCAGCAGCCCCTTCCCGCAGGGTGAGCAGTACTTC. It is translated as CASSPFPQGEQYF.

This sequence joins TRBV19 and TRBJ2-7; 8 bases align to TRBD1. Germline CDR1 LNHDA, CDR2 SQIVND (reference sequence). CDR3 length equals 14 residues. The J segment lost 5 bases and the V segment lost 4 bases, leaving 7 bases of the junction unmatched. In DNA, the CDR3 is TGTGCCAGTAGTAGGGCAGGGGGCTTCGACGAGCAGTACTTC. As protein: CASSRAGGFDEQYF.